This section outlines one T cell receptor (beta chain) sequence together with its context. What it recognizes is unknown. The sample belongs to a study of T cell responses to AZD1222 COVID-19 vaccine. Study observations and caveats: Donor demographics were predominantly white British with a female majority; clonal diversity may be underestimated. Unmutated regions of variants are reportedly targeted by nearly half of spike-specific TCRs. The peak T cell response came first, and repertoires were sampled only after it.

The germline V gene encodes CDR1 MNHEY and CDR2 SMNVEV (reference sequence). The CDR3 runs to 14 residues. The J segment lost 8 bases and the V segment lost 3 bases, leaving 5 bases of the junction unmatched. Clones were sequenced by immunoSEQ multiplex PCR, and TCRdb holds only the in-frame ones, with some missing. The table has 95,000 to 150,000 clones, around 90% seen once; the top ten hold 4% to 4.5%. The chain carries TRBV27 and TRBJ2-1, with TRBD2 matching over 9 bases. The sample here was peripheral blood, taken 28 days after the second dose of the MenACWY control vaccine. This receptor was identified in an adult who received the MenACWY meningococcal vaccine as a control. The CDR3 loop reads CASSFAREGYEQFF. CDR3 in DNA: TGTGCCAGCAGTTTTGCGCGGGAGGGATATGAGCAGTTCTTC.